This passage covers 8 T cell receptor beta chains from one sample sequenced in a study of T cells in Graves' hyperthyroidism and ophthalmopathy. What was amplified from RNA transcripts were TCR beta CDR3 regions. A first-round RT-PCR of the TCR CDR3 used the HTBI primer set. MiXCR, run by TCRdb on the multiplex PCR reads, gives a single entry per CDR3 protein. Of a few hundred thousand distinct CDR3 sequences listed, more than 15% were seen once; the top ten hold over 45%. Source material: blood. The receptors stem from a woman in her sixties or seventies with Graves' ophthalmopathy.

Ten or more counts support this clonotype. V usage is TRBV2 and J usage is TRBJ2-5; tentative D call: TRBD2 (5 bases). CDR3 length: 11 residues. Trimming removed 6 bases from V and 5 bases from J, with 7 bases in between. Germline loops: CDR1 SNHLY, CDR2 FYNNEI. CDR3 loop: CASRDWETQYF. The CDR3 DNA follows: TGTGCCAGCAGGGACTGGGAGACCCAGTACTTC.

This clonotype was detected a few times. The V gene is TRBV10-3, the J gene TRBJ2-1; D gene uncertain. The CDR3 spans 13 residues. Germline CDR1 reads ENHRY; CDR2 reads SYGVKD. Trimming took off 7 bases at V and 5 bases at J, with 12 bases between the two ends. The CDR3 loop reads CAIKGRQNNEQFF. CDR3 in DNA: TGTGCCATCAAGGGCCGTCAAAACAATGAGCAGTTCTTC.

This clonotype was seen at least ten times. V usage is TRBV28 and J usage is TRBJ2-1, with D perhaps TRBD2 (6 bases). CDR1 MDHEN and CDR2 SYDVKM come from the germline V gene. Deletions cut 6 bases from V and 3 bases from J, with 12 bases between. This CDR3 comprises 14 residues. The CDR3 DNA reads as TGTGCCAGCAGGACTAGAATGTTCTACAATGAGCAGTTCTTC. It translates to CASRTRMFYNEQFF.

This clonotype was detected ten times or more. The rearrangement uses TRBV6-1 and TRBJ1-6; no clear D. V lost 4 bases and J lost 8, with 12 bases in between. The CDR3 consists of 14 residues. The germline gives CDR1 MNHNS, CDR2 SASEGT. CDR3 loop: CASSAALRDSPLHF. CDR3 DNA sequence: TGTGCCAGCAGTGCCGCCCTTAGGGATTCACCCCTCCACTTT.

This clonotype was detected only a few times. The rearrangement joins TRBV7-3 to TRBJ1-2, with a tentative D call TRBD1 (6 bases). Trimming removed 0 bases from V and 5 bases from J, with 13 bases in between. The CDR3 is 15 residues long. Germline values: CDR1 SGHTA, CDR2 FQGTGA. CDR3 DNA: TGTGCCAGCAGCTTAACCGGGGGCCCGGGATATGGCTACACCTTC. Translated, it gives CASSLTGGPGYGYTF.

The chain recombines TRBV29-1 with TRBJ1-1; a possible D gene is TRBD1 (6 bases). The CDR3 runs 14 residues. V dropped 6 bases and J dropped 8 bases, with 22 bases sitting between them. Germline CDR1 reads SQVTM; CDR2 reads ANQGSEA. The CDR3 sequence is CSVPVRTGRVEAFF. DNA of the CDR3: TGCAGCGTGCCGGTCAGAACAGGGAGGGTAGAAGCTTTCTTT.

This clonotype has ten or more counts. CDR3 sequence reads: CASSLGSGANNEQFF. The DNA for the CDR3 is TGCGCCAGCAGCTTGGGAAGCGGAGCTAACAATGAGCAGTTCTTC. The J gene is TRBJ2-1, the V gene TRBV5-1; D possibly corresponds to TRBD2 (5 bases). CDR3 length equals 15 residues. Trimming shortened V by 0 bases and J by 5 bases, and 12 bases separated the two germline ends. Germline V gene lookup returns CDR1 SGHRS and CDR2 YFSETQ. The full variable domain, with the rest looked up from reference TRBV5-1 and TRBJ2-1, is KAGVTQTPRYLIKTRGQQVTLSCSPISGHRSVSWYQQTPGQGLQFLFEYFSETQRNKGNFPGRFSGRQFSNSRSEMNVSTLELGDSALYLCASSLGSGANNEQFFGPGTRLTVL.

As to this clonotype: A much larger clone differs from this one at a single base, so this may be a read error. This chain uses TRBV5-5 with TRBJ2-7; no definite D call. Trimming removed 2 bases from V and 3 bases from J, with 15 bases in between. The germline V gene encodes CDR1 SGHKS and CDR2 YYEKEE (reference sequence). This CDR3 contains 15 residues. CDR3 DNA: TGTGCCAGCAGCTTTACCCCGGGCCGCAACTACGAGCAGTACTTC. Translation: CASSFTPGRNYEQYF.